The 9 T cell receptor beta chains below come from one sample, sequenced in a study of T cell clones after liver transplantation. Data came from immunoSEQ multiplex PCR; TCRdb stores just in-frame clones and leaves some out. The data hold tens of thousands of clones, with 80% observed a single time. The material sequenced was CD4+ T cells from blood, taken 12 months after liver transplant. These receptors all come from a human patient who received a liver transplant. Part of the T cells may come from the graft donor.

The rearrangement uses TRBV20-1 and TRBJ2-5; D gene uncertain. The CDR3 has 11 residues. The V and J ends lost 3 bases and 5 bases respectively, with 7 bases between them. Germline-derived CDR1 and CDR2 are DFQATT and SNEGSKA (reference sequence). CDR3 sequence: CSASRTETQYF. The CDR3 nucleotides read TGCAGTGCTAGCCGGACCGAGACCCAGTACTTC.

This chain uses TRBV5-4 with TRBJ1-1, with D tentatively TRBD1 (5 bases). V was cut by 4 bases and J by 0 bases, with 7 bases left in between. The CDR3 has 13 residues. The germline V gene encodes CDR1 SGHNT and CDR2 YYREEE (reference sequence). The CDR3 sequence: CASSRQLNTEAFF. CDR3 nucleotides: TGTGCCAGCAGCCGACAGCTGAACACTGAAGCTTTCTTT.

The V and J genes are TRBV5-1 and TRBJ2-3; 7 bases are a match to TRBD1. The V gene end was trimmed by 2 bases and the J gene end by 1 base; junction bases not matched to a gene: 1. The CDR3 runs 14 residues. Germline V gene data show CDR1 as SGHRS and CDR2 as YFSETQ. The CDR3 coding sequence is TGCGCCAGCAGCTTCGACAGGGGCACAGATACGCAGTATTTT. This codes for CASSFDRGTDTQYF.

The chain couples TRBV27 to TRBJ2-1, with TRBD2 identical over 11 bases. There are 16 residues in the CDR3. CDR1 and CDR2 from the germline V gene are MNHEY and SMNVEV (reference sequence). V dropped 5 bases and J dropped 6; count of bases not matched to a gene: 9. The CDR3 DNA reads TGTGCCAGCAGTCTTAGCGGGAGGGCCAAGCGCAATGAGCAGTTCTTC. This translates into CASSLSGRAKRNEQFF.

This clone turned up a few times. This chain uses TRBV2 with TRBJ2-7; TRBD1 aligns across 8 bases. CDR3 length: 12 amino acids. Germline loops: CDR1 SNHLY, CDR2 FYNNEI. Unmatched junction bases numbered 6, after V lost 7 bases and J lost 7 bases. CDR3 protein: CASKDRGPEQYF. The CDR3 DNA is TGTGCCAGCAAAGACAGGGGTCCTGAGCAGTACTTC.

This chain joins TRBV19 and TRBJ1-2, with TRBD1 matching 9 bases. Germline V gives CDR1 LNHDA, CDR2 SQIVND (reference sequence). The ends lost 9 bases at V and 4 bases at J; junction bases unmatched: 12. The CDR3 length is 15 residues. The CDR3 spells CASIQGDRVGYGYTF. The CDR3 DNA is TGTGCCAGCATCCAGGGGGACAGGGTAGGCTATGGCTACACCTTC.

The genes are TRBV9 and TRBJ2-1; no reliable D call. Per the germline V gene, CDR1 is SGDLS and CDR2 is YYNGEE. The CDR3 loop spans 13 amino acids. The V end lost 0 bases, the J end lost 10 bases, and 11 bases lay between the germline ends. In DNA form, the CDR3 reads TGTGCCAGCAGCGTAGAGGCGAAGAGAGAGCAGTTCTTC. Amino acid sequence: CASSVEAKREQFF.

A single count supports this clone. This sequence joins TRBV27 and TRBJ2-2; 9 bases are a match to TRBD2. The junction had 10 bases not matched to a gene; V was cut back by 10 bases and J by 4 bases. The CDR3 covers 15 residues. Germline CDR1 is MNHEY and CDR2 is SMNVEV (reference sequence). CDR3 DNA: TGTGCCACCCTAGCGGGGCTAGCGGGCACCGGGGAGCTGTTTTTT. Translation: CATLAGLAGTGELFF.

This clone was recorded a few times. The same CDR3 is also encoded by other DNA sequences in this sample. The chain uses TRBV28 and TRBJ2-2; no reliable D call. Per germline, CDR1 MDHEN and CDR2 SYDVKM. V shed 8 bases and J shed 0 bases, with 10 bases lying between them. The CDR3 runs 14 residues. The CDR3 loop is CASRTDSNTGELFF. The CDR3, as DNA: TGTGCCAGCCGAACAGATTCGAACACCGGGGAGCTGTTTTTT.